This entry is about one T cell receptor (beta chain). The data are from a study of T cells in Graves' hyperthyroidism and ophthalmopathy. Germline loops: CDR1 KGHDR, CDR2 SFDVKD. V lost 3 bases and J lost 5, with 4 bases in between. The CDR3 length is 11 residues. TCR beta CDR3 region amplification was performed from RNA transcripts. Primed by the HTBI set, a first-round RT-PCR was run on the TCR CDR3. Each CDR3 protein is one row after TCRdb ran MiXCR on the multiplex PCR reads. The table includes 45,000 to 55,000 distinct CDR3 sequences, roughly 51% detected once. Across 18 months, stable Graves' hyperthyroidism was marked by no progression to ophthalmopathy. Diagnosis of hyperthyroidism was new in patients aged 18 to 65, and its duration was under 2 months.

The sequenced sample was peripheral blood or thyroid tissue (not recorded which). The chain has TRBV24-1 and TRBJ2-7; no definite D call. This clonotype was obtained from a man between 18 and 35 years old with Graves' hyperthyroidism. CDR3 loop: CATSDGDEQYF. In DNA form, the CDR3 reads TGTGCCACCAGTGATGGGGACGAGCAGTACTTC.